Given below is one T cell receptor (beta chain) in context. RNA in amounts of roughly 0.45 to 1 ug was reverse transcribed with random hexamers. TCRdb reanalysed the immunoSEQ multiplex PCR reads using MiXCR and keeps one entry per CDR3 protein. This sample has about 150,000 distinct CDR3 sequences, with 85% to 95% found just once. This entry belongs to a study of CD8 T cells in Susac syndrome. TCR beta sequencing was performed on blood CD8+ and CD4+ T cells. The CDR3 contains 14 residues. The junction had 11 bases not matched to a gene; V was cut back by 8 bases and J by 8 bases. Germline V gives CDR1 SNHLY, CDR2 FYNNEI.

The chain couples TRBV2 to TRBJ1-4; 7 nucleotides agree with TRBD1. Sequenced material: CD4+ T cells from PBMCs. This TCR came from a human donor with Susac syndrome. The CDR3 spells CASSQGGIEEKLFF. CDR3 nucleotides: TGTGCCAGCTCTCAAGGGGGCATCGAAGAAAAACTGTTTTTT.